This entry is about one T cell receptor beta chain. The antigen remains undetermined. This record belongs to a study of T-cell reconstitution after alpha-beta-depleted transplantation in children. CDR3 length equals 18 residues. Germline CDR1 is KGHSH and CDR2 is LQKENI. V trimming: 6 bases; J trimming: 2 bases; junction bases outside the gene matches: 18. Unique molecular identifiers were built into the TCRbeta library. MiXCR, applied by TCRdb to the PCR reads, yields one record per CDR3 protein. Altogether fewer than 700,000 distinct CDR3 sequences are present, over 10% being singletons, with the ten largest covering roughly 2.3%. Study-level results: Expanded clones from the graft, numbering several hundred, reportedly supplied alpha-beta T cells about two months after transplant.

The sample was PBMCs, mostly from graft donor cells, taken 360 days after TCRalphabeta/CD19-depleted stem cell transplant. This receptor was obtained from a male patient younger than 18 who had a stem cell transplant for acute myeloid leukemia, so the T cells may come from the graft donor. The chain carries TRBV18 and TRBJ2-5; 7 bases map to TRBD1. In nucleotides, the CDR3 is TGTGCCAGCTCCGCATACAGGGGTCCTTCACTAATTCAAGAGACCCAGTACTTC. Translation gives CASSAYRGPSLIQETQYF.